The 21 T cell receptor beta chains below were found in one sample sequenced in a study of blood T cells in healthy people across ages. Using a J-beta primer mix together with a sample-barcoded 5' primer, a second PCR was run for 7 to 11 cycles. TCRdb independently ran MiXCR on the 5' RACE reads; one entry per CDR3 protein. The data contain around 900,000 distinct CDR3 sequences, under 30% of them singletons. The material sequenced was blood. These receptors all stem from a woman over 75 in good health.

The rearrangement joins TRBV6-2 or TRBV6-3 to TRBJ2-5, with a tentative D call TRBD1 (6 bases). CDR1 MNHEY and CDR2 SVGEGT come from the germline V gene. V was pared by 4 bases and J by 11 bases, with 23 bases between. This CDR3 spans 15 amino acids. Here the CDR3 reads CASSFLRNSGDEQYF. For the CDR3, the DNA is TGTGCCAGCAGTTTCCTCAGGAATTCAGGGGATGAGCAGTACTTC.

This clonotype has a handful of counts. The CDR3 DNA reads TGCAGTGCTAGAGACTGGGGAATCCAAGAGACCCAGTACTTC. Protein: CSARDWGIQETQYF. The V and J genes are TRBV20-1 and TRBJ2-5; D is ambiguous. Germline CDR1 and CDR2: DFQATT and SNEGSKA (reference sequence). With 0 bases removed from V and 1 base from J, the gap between germline ends came to 9 bases. The CDR3 spans 14 residues.

This clonotype was recorded many times. The chain combines TRBV7-8 with TRBJ1-1; possibly TRBD1 for D (5 bases). Germline V gene lookup returns CDR1 SGHVS and CDR2 FQNEAQ. This CDR3 region has 15 residues. The ends were cut back, 1 base at V and 6 bases at J, with 15 bases in the middle. DNA for the CDR3: TGTGCCAGCAGCTTAGTAGGCCAGGGAGTCGCTGAAGCTTTCTTT. Its protein product is CASSLVGQGVAEAFF.

This clonotype was found many times. This chain links TRBV7-2 with TRBJ2-3; 9 bases map to TRBD2. The length of the CDR3 is 15 residues. With 3 bases clipped from V and 2 bases from J, the junction kept 3 bases outside the gene matches. Germline CDR1 reads SGHTA; CDR2 reads FQGNSA. CDR3 amino acids: CASSLRGGHTDTQYF. In DNA, the CDR3 is TGTGCCAGCAGCTTGCGGGGGGGTCACACAGATACGCAGTATTTT.

Many counts were recorded for this clonotype. One end of the junction fails to match germline, which may point to a read error. DNA for the CDR3: TGTGCCAGCAGCTTGGGCGACATTGTGAGCTACGGGCAGTACTTC. Protein: CASSLGDIVSYGQYF. The chain recombines TRBV11-2 with TRBJ2-7; no clear D gene. Germline CDR1 is SGHAT and CDR2 is FQNNGV. This CDR3 contains 15 residues.

This clonotype occurred a few times. J is TRBJ1-5 and V is TRBV20-1, with D uncertain. The CDR3 has 11 amino acids. Trimming cost V 1 base and J 6 bases, with 4 bases left between them. Per germline, CDR1 DFQATT and CDR2 SNEGSKA (reference sequence). The CDR3 DNA reads TGCAGTGCTAGAGGGGTTCAGCCCCAGCATTTT. Its translation: CSARGVQPQHF.

A remark on this clonotype: At one boundary the junction diverges from the germline segment, which might be a read error. The chain carries TRBV2 and TRBJ2-7, with D possibly TRBD1 on 6 matching bases. This CDR3 has 12 amino acids. Germline V lookup: CDR1 SNHLY, CDR2 FYNNEI. CDR3 sequence reads: CAGSARGSEQYF. The CDR3 nucleotides read TGTGCCGGCAGTGCGAGGGGGAGTGAGCAGTACTTC.

The chain links TRBV7-6 to TRBJ2-1, with TRBD2 matching 8 bases. Germline V gene sequence: CDR1 SGHVS, CDR2 FNYEAQ. This CDR3 is 18 amino acids long. The V segment lost 4 bases and the J segment 0 bases; nucleotides outside the gene matches: 11. Here the CDR3 reads CASSSHLLAGSSYNEQFF. The CDR3 coding sequence is TGTGCCAGCAGCTCGCACCTCTTAGCGGGGAGCTCCTACAATGAGCAGTTCTTC.

The rearrangement links TRBV7-9 to TRBJ2-5, with 10 nucleotides matching TRBD1. The V and J ends lost 3 bases and 5 bases, in that order; junction bases with no gene match: 6. Per germline, CDR1 SEHNR and CDR2 FQNEAQ (reference sequence). CDR3 length: 15 residues. As DNA, the CDR3 is TGTGCCAGCAGCTTCGGACAGGGGGTTGCTGAGACCCAGTACTTC. Translated: CASSFGQGVAETQYF.

The V gene is TRBV19, the J gene TRBJ2-3, with 8 nucleotides matching TRBD1. The CDR3 covers 15 residues. Germline CDR1 and CDR2: LNHDA and SQIVND (reference sequence). V was clipped by 6 bases and J by 3 bases; unmatched bases: 8. CDR3 nucleotides: TGTGCCAGTAGGTCATACAGGGGGAATACAGATACGCAGTATTTT. Its protein is CASRSYRGNTDTQYF.

Concerning this clonotype: A much larger clone differs by one base, so this may be a read error. The V and J genes are TRBV27 and TRBJ2-4, with TRBD1 as a possible D gene (6 bases). CDR3 size: 17 residues. Germline CDR1 MNHEY, CDR2 SMNVEV (reference sequence). CDR3 nucleotides: TGTGCCAGCAGCAGACCGACAGGAAACCTAGCCAAAAGCATTCAGTACTTC. It yields the protein CASSRPTGNLAKSIQYF.

This clonotype has a single count. It may be a read error: a sequence one base away is much more abundant. The chain links TRBV5-6 to TRBJ2-1; D remains unclear. CDR1 and CDR2 (germline): SGHDT, YYEEEE. The CDR3 runs to 15 residues. Here the CDR3 reads CASSPGPGSCNEQFF. Here the CDR3 DNA reads TGTGCCAGCAGCCCCGGACCCGGCTCCTGCAATGAGCAGTTCTTC. Supplemented by reference TRBV5-6 and TRBJ2-1, the full variable domain reads DAGVTQSPTHLIKTRGQQVTLRCSPKSGHDTVSWYQQALGQGPQFIFQYYEEEERQRGNFPDRFSGHQFPNYSSELNVNALLLGDSALYLCASSPGPGSCNEQFFGPGTRLTVL.

Ten or more counts support this clonotype. V and J are TRBV5-1 and TRBJ1-1; D unresolved. CDR1 and CDR2 from the germline V gene are SGHRS and YFSETQ. Trimming took 0 bases from V and 0 from J, leaving 9 bases between them. The CDR3 is made up of 15 amino acids. CDR3 coding DNA: TGCGCCAGCAGCTTGGGGGCGGCGTTGAACACTGAAGCTTTCTTT. Its protein is CASSLGAALNTEAFF.

Comments on this clonotype: At one boundary the junction diverges from the germline segment, which might be a read error. In DNA, the CDR3 is TGCGCCAGCAGCCAACTCGGGACAGGGACCGTCTACAATGAGCAGTACTTC. Translating gives CASSQLGTGTVYNEQYF. V gene TRBV7-9 combines with J gene TRBJ2-5; 9 bases match TRBD1. Germline CDR1 reads SEHNR; CDR2 reads FQNEAQ (reference sequence). The CDR3 runs to 17 residues. Full variable domain (outside the CDR3, taken from reference TRBV7-9 and TRBJ2-5): DTGVSQNPRHKITKRGQNVTFRCDPISEHNRLYWYRQTLGQGPEFLTYFQNEAQLEKSRLLSDRFSAERPKGSFSTLEIQRTEQGDSAMYLCASSQLGTGTVYNEQYFGPGTRLLVL.

This clonotype was recorded at least ten times. The rearrangement links TRBV5-5 to TRBJ2-4, with D perhaps matching TRBD2 (6 bases). V gave up 4 bases and J gave up 8 bases, with 16 bases separating them. The germline V gene has CDR1 SGHKS and CDR2 YYEKEE (reference sequence). This CDR3 spans 14 amino acids. The DNA for the CDR3 is TGTGCCAGCAGCCCTCCCTTCGGGGGTTACATTCAGTACTTC. Amino acids: CASSPPFGGYIQYF.

This clonotype has more than one count but fewer than ten. The rearrangement joins TRBV10-3 to TRBJ1-1; TRBD1 matches 7 bases. The CDR3 loop spans 14 amino acids. V shed 11 bases, J shed 1 base, and the junction held 10 bases outside the gene matches. From germline, CDR1 is ENHRY and CDR2 SYGVKD. In nucleotides, the CDR3 is TGTGCCTGCCGACAGGGCTCTCAGAACACTGAAGCTTTCTTT. It translates to CACRQGSQNTEAFF.

This clonotype was picked up many times. The V and J genes are TRBV5-1 and TRBJ2-7, with TRBD1 matching 9 bases. V lost 4 bases, J lost 6 bases, and 5 bases stayed unmatched. The CDR3 has 13 residues. From germline, CDR1 is SGHRS and CDR2 YFSETQ. The DNA for the CDR3 is TGCGCCAGCAGCGTGGGACAGGGAACCGAGCAGTACTTC. Its translation: CASSVGQGTEQYF.

This clonotype appeared many times. This chain connects TRBV6-2 or TRBV6-3 to TRBJ1-2, with unresolved D. The CDR3 is made up of 14 amino acids. Germline CDR1 is MNHEY and CDR2 is SVGEGT. V gave up 0 bases and J gave up 8 bases, with 13 bases separating them. CDR3 sequence: CASSYSSQAAGYTF. In DNA form, the CDR3 reads TGTGCCAGCAGTTACTCGAGCCAGGCAGCGGGCTACACCTTC.

In its sample, this clonotype was seen a few times. The rearrangement joins TRBV18 to TRBJ2-5; D gene uncertain. Trimming removed 5 bases from V and 2 bases from J, with 12 bases in between. CDR3 length: 14 amino acids. Germline CDR1 and CDR2: KGHSH and LQKENI. CDR3 protein: CASSAPGLQETQYF. DNA for the CDR3: TGTGCCAGCTCAGCTCCAGGCCTTCAAGAGACCCAGTACTTC.

This clonotype was counted between two and nine times. The chain carries TRBV20-1 and TRBJ1-6, with 7 bases fitting TRBD1. The CDR3 runs to 15 residues. Unmatched junction bases numbered 6, after V lost 1 base and J lost 6 bases. Germline CDR1 reads DFQATT; CDR2 reads SNEGSKA (reference sequence). The DNA of the CDR3 is TGCAGTGCTAGAGTAGAACAGGGGCTTAATTCACCCCTCCACTTT. Translated, it gives CSARVEQGLNSPLHF.

This clonotype was seen many times. The CDR3 reads CSARVSGKSQTDTQYF. CDR3 in DNA: TGCAGTGCTAGAGTGTCAGGGAAAAGTCAGACAGATACGCAGTATTTT. The rearrangement links TRBV20-1 to TRBJ2-3, with a possible D match to TRBD1 (5 bases). Trimming left V 1 base short and J 3 bases short, with 17 bases between. The CDR3 extends over 16 amino acids. Germline V gene lookup returns CDR1 DFQATT and CDR2 SNEGSKA (reference sequence).